The subject of this entry is one T cell receptor (beta chain). Its target is unknown. Unsorted PBMC replicate PCRs used 300 ng DNA, tens of thousands of T cell genomes. Sequencing was performed on unsorted PBMC DNA using ten immunoSEQ deep assay plates. Under the authors' procedure: ImmunoSEQ junction-only sequences lacked quality scores, so their filtering differed. Libraries were prepared by immunoSEQ multiplex PCR; TCRdb keeps only in-frame clonotypes and omits some of them. D and trimming were read from the DNA, whereas the V and J calls and clone size are those reported in that table. The table records around 480,000 clones, over 60% of them present only once. The data were obtained in a study of shared clonotypes between healthy human individuals. Study-wide points: Clonotype sharing among the donors was expected to vary with sequencing depth.

Per the germline V gene, CDR1 is LGHNA and CDR2 is YSLEER. CDR3 length equals 17 residues. Trimming cost V 2 bases and J 6 bases, with 20 bases left between them. The clonotype comes from a woman aged 40 to 55 in good health. Some clones in this sample may be carry-over from other donors' samples. The rearrangement links TRBV4-3 to TRBJ2-1; possibly TRBD1 for D (5 bases). The sample comprised PBMCs. The CDR3 DNA reads TGCGCCAGCAGCCAATGGTTGGGGCCACTTGAAGGCAATGAGCAGTTCTTC. This codes for CASSQWLGPLEGNEQFF.